This section outlines one TCR beta chain sequence together with its context. No antigen is known for it. These data are taken from a study of beta chain features in type 1 diabetes. General study points: The study found moderately but significantly shorter TCRB CDR3s in all four CD4+ subsets of Type 1 diabetes patients.

Isolated RNA was reverse transcribed in full, so expressed TCRB transcripts were sequenced. Sequencing was performed with immunoSEQ multiplex PCR; in TCRdb, only in-frame clones are kept and a portion is missing. The sample holds nearly 700,000 clones, roughly an eighth seen once. With V trimmed by 5 bases and J by 5 bases, 9 bases remained unmatched. The CDR3 length is 15 residues. The V gene's germline CDR1 is ENHRY and CDR2 SYGVKD. This clonotype originated in a man younger than 30 with type 1 diabetes. The sequencing sample was made of naive CD4+ T cells from blood. The chain uses TRBV10-3 and TRBJ2-5; 9 bases agree with TRBD1. This CDR3 is CAISPQGANGETQYF. CDR3 sequence (DNA): TGTGCCATCAGTCCACAGGGGGCGAATGGGGAGACCCAGTACTTC.